What follows describes a single T cell receptor (beta chain). This record belongs to a study of blood T cell repertoires in COVID-19. On the study more broadly: Spain, Italy and the United States supplied samples that represented acute and convalescent COVID-19. Sample material is recorded as cDNA or gDNA derived from T cells, B-cell-depleted T cells, or PBMCs.

In the source study's methods: Estimates of nucleated cell counts were drawn from the amplification of reference gene primers. Assay: immunoSEQ multiplex PCR; the TCRdb copy retains only in-frame clones and omits some. D and trimming were read from the DNA, whereas the V and J calls and clone size are those reported in that table. This sample has a few hundred thousand clones; around 83% occur once, and the top ten carry about 1.4%. This CDR3 has 14 amino acids. Germline V CDR1 and CDR2: LNHDA, SQIVND (reference sequence). V was trimmed by 3 bases and J by 1 base, leaving 9 bases between them. V gene TRBV19 combines with J gene TRBJ1-1; D call uncertain. Input material: peripheral blood. The clonotype was recovered from a middle-aged woman who had recovered from COVID-19. The DNA for the CDR3 is TGTGCCAGTAGTATTAGAAAATGGAACACTGAAGCTTTCTTT. Amino acids: CASSIRKWNTEAFF. Complete variable domain (other parts from reference TRBV19 and TRBJ1-1): DGGITQSPKYLFRKEGQNVTLSCEQNLNHDAMYWYRQDPGQGLRLIYYSQIVNDFQKGDIAEGYSVSREKKESFPLTVTSAQKNPTAFYLCASSIRKWNTEAFFGQGTRLTVV.